The 5 T cell receptor beta chains reported below all come from one sample, sequenced in a study of T cell repertoires in cytomegalovirus infection. TCRdb redid the calling of the reads with MiXCR, one entry per CDR3 protein. Seen here are about 180,000 distinct CDR3 sequences, about 15% observed once, and the top ten hold around 27%. Sequences were obtained from PBMCs. These receptors came from a human donor in good health (CMV status not recorded). Some clones in this sample may be carry-over from other donors' samples.

This clonotype has a count of ten or more. The chain carries TRBV29-1 and TRBJ2-7; D remains ambiguous. The CDR3 has 14 residues. CDR1 is SQVTM and CDR2 is ANQGSEA in the germline V gene. V was shortened by 4 bases and J by 0 bases, with 13 bases between the two germline ends. The CDR3 loop reads CSVVSVPSSYEQYF. Written as DNA, the CDR3 is TGCAGCGTTGTGTCGGTCCCCTCCTCCTACGAGCAGTACTTC.

In this sample, this clonotype turned up many times. The rearrangement uses TRBV7-9 and TRBJ2-3, with 7 bases aligning to TRBD2. The CDR3 has 21 residues. Unmatched junction bases numbered 24, after V lost 2 bases and J lost 4 bases. Per germline, CDR1 SEHNR and CDR2 FQNEAQ (reference sequence). CDR3 protein: CASSLSWLGTFEPSGPDTQYF. CDR3 coding DNA: TGTGCCAGCAGCTTATCGTGGCTGGGGACCTTCGAACCTAGCGGTCCAGATACGCAGTATTTT.

The rearrangement uses TRBV5-1 and TRBJ1-5; D call uncertain. V shed 0 bases and J shed 6 bases, with 10 bases lying between them. Germline V gives CDR1 SGHRS, CDR2 YFSETQ. There are 14 residues in the CDR3. The CDR3 reads CASSLGVEGQPQHF. The CDR3 DNA reads as TGCGCCAGCAGCTTGGGCGTGGAGGGTCAGCCCCAGCATTTT.

The chain uses TRBV6-2 or TRBV6-3 and TRBJ2-1, with D unclear. The V end lost 0 bases, the J end lost 0 bases, and 9 bases lay between the germline ends. Germline V gene lookup returns CDR1 MNHEY and CDR2 SVGEGT. CDR3 length: 16 amino acids. The CDR3 coding sequence is TGTGCCAGCAGTTACTCAACCACTACCTCCTACAATGAGCAGTTCTTC. Protein: CASSYSTTTSYNEQFF.

This clonotype was seen a few times. In nucleotides, the CDR3 is TGTGCCAGCAGCCTCACCAGCTACTACGAGCAGTACTTC. It yields the protein CASSLTSYYEQYF. The chain recombines TRBV6-2 or TRBV6-3 with TRBJ2-7; D unclear. This CDR3 contains 13 residues. V was clipped by 6 bases and J by 3 bases, with 12 bases between them. Germline CDR1 MNHEY, CDR2 SVGEGT.